Listed below are T cell receptor beta chains from one sample, sequenced in a study of cytomegalovirus exposure and HLA in healthy donors. Profiling relied on immunoSEQ multiplex PCR, and the TCRdb table lists in-frame clones only, not all of them. This sample has about 130,000 clones, with roughly 70% found just once. Specimen: PBMCs. The receptors originated from a man under 40 in good health and CMV-seronegative. Both conserved end residues are part of each CDR3. The D gene is left open where the match is weak. Size is stated for part of the rows, as once, few or many counts, or as a class when the clone is expanded.

D: TRBD1
size: few
V: TRBV29-1
J: TRBJ2-3
DNA: TGCAGCGCCCGACAGGGCGCCACAGATACGCAGTATTTT
CDR3: CSARQGATDTQYF

D: TRBD2
size: once
V: TRBV5-4
J: TRBJ2-5
DNA: TGTGCCAGCAGCTTCCTCGGGACTACGACCGGGGAGACCCAGTACTTC
CDR3: CASSFLGTTTGETQYF

D: TRBD1
size: NA
V: TRBV27
J: TRBJ2-7
DNA: TGTGCCAGCAGTTTGAGGGGGCAGGGTCTTGGCTACGAGCAGTACTTC
CDR3: CASSLRGQGLGYEQYF

D: NA
size: NA
V: TRBV4-2
J: TRBJ1-2
DNA: TGTGCCAGCAGCCAAGACAGGGGACCTCATGGCTACACCTTC
CDR3: CASSQDRGPHGYTF

D: NA
size: once
V: TRBV29-1
J: TRBJ2-7
DNA: TGCAGCGTTAGAGTACAGACAATTGTTGAGCAGTACTTC
CDR3: CSVRVQTIVEQYF

D: NA
size: NA
V: TRBV9
J: TRBJ2-7
DNA: TGTGCCAGCAGCCCTCCCTACGAGCAGTACTTC
CDR3: CASSPPYEQYF

D: NA
size: NA
V: TRBV7-6
J: TRBJ1-5
DNA: TGTGCCAGCAGCTTAGCCCCTGTTTGGCAGGAAAGCAATCAGCCCCAGCATTTT
CDR3: CASSLAPVWQESNQPQHF

D: NA
size: NA
V: TRBV27
J: TRBJ2-7
DNA: TGTGCCAGCAGTTTATCCCAGGGGTACGAGCAGTACTTC
CDR3: CASSLSQGYEQYF

D: TRBD1
size: NA
V: TRBV7-9
J: TRBJ2-7
DNA: TGTGCCAGCAGCCCACCGGGACAGCCCTACGAGCAGTACTTC
CDR3: CASSPPGQPYEQYF

D: TRBD1
size: NA
V: TRBV30
J: TRBJ1-5
DNA: TGTGCCTGGCGACAGGGTAGCAATCAGCCCCAGCATTTT
CDR3: CAWRQGSNQPQHF

D: TRBD1
size: NA
V: TRBV7-2
J: TRBJ2-1
DNA: TGTGCCAGCAGCCCCGTAGCCGGGACAGATGTCAATGAGCAGTTCTTC
CDR3: CASSPVAGTDVNEQFF

D: TRBD2
size: NA
V: TRBV5-6
J: TRBJ2-3
DNA: TGTGCCAGCAGCTTCCCGAGAGCGGGAAGCACAGATACGCAGTATTTT
CDR3: CASSFPRAGSTDTQYF

D: NA
size: NA
V: TRBV4-3
J: TRBJ2-3
DNA: TGCGCCAGCAGCCAAGAGCAGGGGGATACGCAGTATTTT
CDR3: CASSQEQGDTQYF

D: NA
size: NA
V: TRBV7-2
J: TRBJ1-2
DNA: TGTGCCAGCAGCGAACGCGACGGGATTAACTATGGCTACACCTTC
CDR3: CASSERDGINYGYTF

D: NA
size: few
V: TRBV6-5
J: TRBJ2-1
DNA: TGTGCCAGCAGTTACAGGCGGGAAGACAATGAGCAGTTCTTC
CDR3: CASSYRREDNEQFF

D: NA
size: NA
V: TRBV29-1
J: TRBJ2-5
DNA: TGCAGCGTTCAGAGGTCGTTTGAGACCCAGTACTTC
CDR3: CSVQRSFETQYF

D: NA
size: NA
V: TRBV7-2
J: TRBJ2-5
DNA: TGTGCCAGCAGCTTAGATACTGGCCAAGAGACCCAGTACTTC
CDR3: CASSLDTGQETQYF

D: NA
size: NA
V: TRBV27
J: TRBJ2-7
DNA: TGTGCCAGCAGTTTATCGCTCGGCCTTCTTGAGGACGAGCAGTACTTC
CDR3: CASSLSLGLLEDEQYF

D: TRBD1
size: NA
V: TRBV27
J: TRBJ2-5
DNA: TGTGCCAGCACCTCTCCACAGGGGATACAAGAGACCCAGTACTTC
CDR3: CASTSPQGIQETQYF

D: NA
size: NA
V: TRBV5-6
J: TRBJ1-2
DNA: TGTGCCAGCAGCTTGTTGGCCTATGGCTACACCTTC
CDR3: CASSLLAYGYTF

D: NA
size: once
V: TRBV6-4
J: TRBJ2-3
DNA: TGTGCCAGCAGTTCAACAGTGGGCACAGATACGCAGTATTTT
CDR3: CASSSTVGTDTQYF

D: TRBD1
size: once
V: TRBV2
J: TRBJ1-5
DNA: TGTGCCACCAGACTTGGACAGGTCCCCAATCAGCCCCAGCATTTT
CDR3: CATRLGQVPNQPQHF

D: TRBD1
size: NA
V: TRBV7-8
J: TRBJ2-7
DNA: TGTGCCAGCCGAGTCCGGGACAGGGGCCACGAGCAGTACTTC
CDR3: CASRVRDRGHEQYF

D: TRBD1
size: NA
V: TRBV6-1
J: TRBJ2-4
DNA: TGTGCCAGCAAAGCGGGACAGGGGCTTGCCATTCAGTACTTC
CDR3: CASKAGQGLAIQYF

D: NA
size: few
V: TRBV4-2
J: TRBJ1-4
DNA: TGTGCCAGCAGCACAGTTGGGGAGACTAATGAAAAACTGTTTTTT
CDR3: CASSTVGETNEKLFF

D: TRBD2
size: NA
V: TRBV7-9
J: TRBJ2-3
DNA: TGTGCCAGCAGCTTTAGGACTAGCGGGAGTGTCGATACGCAGTATTTT
CDR3: CASSFRTSGSVDTQYF

D: TRBD1
size: NA
V: TRBV4-1
J: TRBJ2-1
DNA: TGCGCCAGCAGCCACCTCCCTCCTCCGGGACAGGGTGGAAATGAGCAGTTCTTC
CDR3: CASSHLPPPGQGGNEQFF

D: TRBD2
size: NA
V: TRBV5-1
J: TRBJ2-5
DNA: TGCGCCAGCAGCTTGGGCGGCGGGAGGGCGGAGACCCAGTACTTC
CDR3: CASSLGGGRAETQYF

D: TRBD2
size: NA
V: TRBV5-1
J: TRBJ2-3
DNA: TGCGCCAGCAGCTTTCTAGCGGGAACAGATACGCAGTATTTT
CDR3: CASSFLAGTDTQYF

D: TRBD1
size: once
V: TRBV7-9
J: TRBJ2-7
DNA: TGTGCCAGCACCGATCAAAGGACAGGGGCATATTCCTACGAGCAGTACTTC
CDR3: CASTDQRTGAYSYEQYF

D: NA
size: NA
V: TRBV30
J: TRBJ2-7
DNA: TGTGCCTGGAGTTACTCTCTTTCGGCCTACGAGCAGTACTTC
CDR3: CAWSYSLSAYEQYF

D: NA
size: NA
V: TRBV6-5
J: TRBJ2-1
DNA: TGTGCCAGCAGTTACAGGAGGGGGCGCGGAGGGAATGAGCAGTTCTTC
CDR3: CASSYRRGRGGNEQFF

D: NA
size: NA
V: TRBV29-1
J: TRBJ2-1
DNA: TGCAGCGTTGGGGCAGGGTGGGGCAATGAGCAGTTCTTC
CDR3: CSVGAGWGNEQFF

D: TRBD1
size: NA
V: TRBV10-3
J: TRBJ1-5
DNA: TGTGCCATCAGTGATTTTGGCAGGGGGGTAGGACAGCCCCAGCATTTT
CDR3: CAISDFGRGVGQPQHF

D: NA
size: NA
V: TRBV28
J: TRBJ2-1
DNA: TGTGCCAGCATATTCGGGATGAGTATGGGGAGATACAATGAGCAGTTCTTC
CDR3: CASIFGMSMGRYNEQFF

D: TRBD1
size: NA
V: TRBV7-9
J: TRBJ2-2
DNA: TGTGCCAGCAGCGATCGGGGGACAGGTTACGGGGAGCTGTTTTTT
CDR3: CASSDRGTGYGELFF

D: TRBD1
size: NA
V: TRBV27
J: TRBJ2-7
DNA: TGTGCCAGCAGTGTAACAGGGGATTCCTCCTACGAGCAGTACTTC
CDR3: CASSVTGDSSYEQYF

D: TRBD1
size: NA
V: TRBV5-1
J: TRBJ1-2
DNA: TGCGCCAGCAGCTTGGGGGTTACAGGGGGCTCATATGGCTACACCTTC
CDR3: CASSLGVTGGSYGYTF

D: NA
size: once
V: TRBV7-9
J: TRBJ2-2
DNA: TGTGCCAGCAGCGACGGCCAGGGACAAGGGGAGCTGTTTTTT
CDR3: CASSDGQGQGELFF

D: TRBD1
size: NA
V: TRBV5-6
J: TRBJ1-2
DNA: TGTGCCTCTGGGTCGGGCAGGGGGAACTATGGCTACACCTTC
CDR3: CASGSGRGNYGYTF

D: NA
size: few
V: TRBV2
J: TRBJ1-2
DNA: TGTGCCAGCAGTGAGACAGCTCCTGGCTACACCTTC
CDR3: CASSETAPGYTF

D: TRBD1
size: NA
V: TRBV29-1
J: TRBJ1-1
DNA: TGCAGCGTTGAACGGACAGGGGATTCTGAAGCTTTCTTT
CDR3: CSVERTGDSEAFF

D: NA
size: NA
V: TRBV30
J: TRBJ1-2
DNA: TGTGCCTGCCAGCTGGGGGCGGGTGGCTACACCTTC
CDR3: CACQLGAGGYTF

D: NA
size: few
V: TRBV2
J: TRBJ2-7
DNA: TGTGCCAGGAGCCCTCGTAGCGGCAACGACCCCAATGCAGAGCAGTACTTC
CDR3: CARSPRSGNDPNAEQYF

D: TRBD1
size: NA
V: TRBV28
J: TRBJ1-5
DNA: TGTGCCAGCAGTTTATGGGCAGGGGGAAGTCAGCCCCAGCATTTT
CDR3: CASSLWAGGSQPQHF

D: NA
size: few
V: TRBV19
J: TRBJ1-2
DNA: TGTGCCACCGAGATCATTGTCATGGGGCGCAGGGGCTACACCTTC
CDR3: CATEIIVMGRRGYTF

D: TRBD1
size: NA
V: TRBV5-4
J: TRBJ1-1
DNA: TGTGCCAGCAGCTTGCGCAGGGGGCCCTACACTGAAGCTTTCTTT
CDR3: CASSLRRGPYTEAFF

D: TRBD2
size: NA
V: TRBV7-9
J: TRBJ2-3
DNA: TGTGCCAGCAGCCCATCCCCAGCGGGGGTAACAGATACGCAGTATTTT
CDR3: CASSPSPAGVTDTQYF

D: TRBD1
size: NA
V: TRBV4-3
J: TRBJ2-6
DNA: TGCGCTAGCAGCCAGCGACAGGGACCTATCTCTGGGGCCAACGTCCTGACTTTC
CDR3: CASSQRQGPISGANVLTF

D: TRBD1
size: once
V: TRBV5-4
J: TRBJ2-5
DNA: TGTGCCAGCAGCTTTTTACAGGGGCAAGAGACCCAGTACTTC
CDR3: CASSFLQGQETQYF

D: NA
size: once
V: TRBV5-4
J: TRBJ2-3
DNA: TGTGCCAGCAACCCCGAACCCGGAGTCACAGATACGCAGTATTTT
CDR3: CASNPEPGVTDTQYF

D: NA
size: NA
V: TRBV28
J: TRBJ2-5
DNA: TGTGCCAGCAGCCCAGCTGTGCTCGGGCAAGAGACCCAGTACTTC
CDR3: CASSPAVLGQETQYF

D: NA
size: NA
V: TRBV7-3
J: TRBJ2-1
DNA: TGTGCCAGCAGCGTGGGGAGACACAATGAGCAGTTCTTC
CDR3: CASSVGRHNEQFF

D: TRBD1
size: NA
V: TRBV29-1
J: TRBJ2-5
DNA: TGCAGCGTTGCGATTCAGGGGGCAACGGAGACCCAGTACTTC
CDR3: CSVAIQGATETQYF